A single sample gave rise to the 7 T cell receptor beta chains below, sequenced in a study of blood T cells in healthy people across ages. With a J-beta primer mix and a sample-barcoded 5' primer, a second PCR ran about 7 to 11 cycles. TCRdb re-called the 5' RACE reads with MiXCR, one entry per CDR3 protein. The table records some 800,000 distinct CDR3 sequences, about 25% of them present only once. The same sample was also studied in work on T cells of mothers and their children.

The sequencing sample was made of blood. These receptors all stem from a boy aged 5-17 years in good health.

The J gene is TRBJ2-4, the V gene TRBV3-1, with D possibly TRBD2 on 6 matching bases. The CDR3 runs 15 residues. Trimming left V 0 bases short and J 8 bases short, with 14 bases between. CDR1 and CDR2 (germline): LGHDT, YNNKEL (reference sequence). In DNA, the CDR3 is TGTGCCAGCAGCCAAGAAGGCGGGAAATACCACATTCAGTACTTC. It yields the protein CASSQEGGKYHIQYF.

The gene calls are TRBV28 and TRBJ2-5, with 8 bases matching TRBD1. The tail of the sequence fits TRBJ2-1 better, so the J call may be wrong. Germline CDR1 MDHEN, CDR2 SYDVKM. The CDR3 covers 15 residues. The CDR3 DNA follows: TGTGCCAGCAGTGGATGGGACAGGAACTACAATGAGCAGTTCTTC. It codes for CASSGWDRNYNEQFF.

The chain joins TRBV29-1 to TRBJ2-2, with D unresolved. The CDR3 has 13 residues. Germline CDR1 is SQVTM and CDR2 is ANQGSEA. V was pared by 7 bases and J by 3 bases, with 12 bases between. This chain's CDR3 is CSAPIEDTGELFF. The CDR3, as DNA: TGCAGCGCTCCCATCGAAGACACCGGGGAGCTGTTTTTT.

The V call is TRBV7-9, the J call TRBJ2-7; tentatively, D is TRBD1 (5 bases). With 0 bases removed from V and 0 bases from J, the gap between germline ends came to 12 bases. Germline V gene lookup returns CDR1 SEHNR and CDR2 FQNEAQ (reference sequence). This CDR3 is 16 amino acids long. The CDR3: CASSLADSSLSYEQYF. The CDR3, as DNA: TGTGCCAGCAGCTTAGCCGACAGTAGCCTCTCCTACGAGCAGTACTTC.

This clonotype was observed a few times. The chain uses TRBV10-3 and TRBJ2-5; a possible D gene is TRBD1 (6 bases). Matching the DNA end better, TRBJ2-7 makes the J call doubtful. CDR3 length: 16 amino acids. Germline CDR1 ENHRY, CDR2 SYGVKD. Here the CDR3 reads CATQFGGRINTYEQYF. The CDR3 DNA is TGTGCCACCCAGTTTGGGGGCCGTATTAACACCTACGAGCAGTACTTC.

The chain employs TRBV11-2 and TRBJ2-5, with 10 bases matching TRBD2. Trimming cost V 4 bases and J 4 bases; bases outside gene matches: 12. The CDR3 sequence is 17 residues long. Germline V gene sequence: CDR1 SGHAT, CDR2 FQNNGV. CDR3: CASSSPYEREGRETQYF. The CDR3 coding sequence is TGTGCCAGCAGCTCACCCTACGAGCGGGAGGGCCGAGAGACCCAGTACTTC.

This clonotype was detected a few times. The chain has TRBV29-1 and TRBJ1-4; D gene ambiguous. Trimming left V 6 bases short and J 7 bases short, with 9 bases between. This CDR3 has 11 amino acids. Germline V gene sequence: CDR1 SQVTM, CDR2 ANQGSEA. CDR3 protein: CSVKTREKLFF. In nucleotides, the CDR3 is TGCAGCGTAAAAACTCGTGAAAAACTGTTTTTT.